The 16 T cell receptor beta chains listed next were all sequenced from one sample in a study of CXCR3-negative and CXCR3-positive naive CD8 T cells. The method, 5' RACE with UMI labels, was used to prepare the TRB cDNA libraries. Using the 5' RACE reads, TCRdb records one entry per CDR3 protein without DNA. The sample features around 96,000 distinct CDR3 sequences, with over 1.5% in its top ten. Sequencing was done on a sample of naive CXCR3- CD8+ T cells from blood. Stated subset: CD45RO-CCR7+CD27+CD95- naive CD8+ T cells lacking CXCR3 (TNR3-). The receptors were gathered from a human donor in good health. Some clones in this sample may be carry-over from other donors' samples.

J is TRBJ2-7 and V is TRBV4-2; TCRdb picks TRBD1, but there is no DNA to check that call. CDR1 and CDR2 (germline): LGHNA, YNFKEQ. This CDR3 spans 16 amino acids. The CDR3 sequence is CASSHQTGGTDYEQYF.

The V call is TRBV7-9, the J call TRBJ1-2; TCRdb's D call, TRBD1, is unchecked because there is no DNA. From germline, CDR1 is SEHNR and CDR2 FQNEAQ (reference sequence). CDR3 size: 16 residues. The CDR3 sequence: CASSPGTGGALLGYTF.

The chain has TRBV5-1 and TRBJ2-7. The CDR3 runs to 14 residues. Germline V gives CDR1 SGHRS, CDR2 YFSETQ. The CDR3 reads CASSFSRNAYEQYF.

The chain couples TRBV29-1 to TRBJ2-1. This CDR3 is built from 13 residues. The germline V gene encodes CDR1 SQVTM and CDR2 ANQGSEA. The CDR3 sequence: CSVEDDLLNEQFF.

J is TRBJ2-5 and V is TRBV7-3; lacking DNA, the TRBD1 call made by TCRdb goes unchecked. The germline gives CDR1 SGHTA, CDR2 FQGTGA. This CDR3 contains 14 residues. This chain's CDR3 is CASSSSPRGETQYF.

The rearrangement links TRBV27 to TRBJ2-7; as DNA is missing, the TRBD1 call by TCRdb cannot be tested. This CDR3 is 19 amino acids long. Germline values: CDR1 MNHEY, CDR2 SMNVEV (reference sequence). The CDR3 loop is CASSHPKVLRTGGIYEQYF.

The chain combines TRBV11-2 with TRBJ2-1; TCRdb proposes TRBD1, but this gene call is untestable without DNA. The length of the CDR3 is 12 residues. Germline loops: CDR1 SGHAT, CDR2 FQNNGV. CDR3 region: CASSVLPGEQFF.

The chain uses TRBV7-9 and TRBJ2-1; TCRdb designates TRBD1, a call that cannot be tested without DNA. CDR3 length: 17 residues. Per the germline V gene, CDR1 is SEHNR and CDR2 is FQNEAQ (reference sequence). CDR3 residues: CASSLVVRDPGYNEQFF.

CDR3 sequence reads: CASSTSMAQDLAKNIQYF. The chain recombines TRBV21-1 with TRBJ2-4; lacking DNA, the TRBD1 call made by TCRdb goes unchecked. TRBV21-1 is tagged as a pseudogene. The CDR3 extends over 18 amino acids.

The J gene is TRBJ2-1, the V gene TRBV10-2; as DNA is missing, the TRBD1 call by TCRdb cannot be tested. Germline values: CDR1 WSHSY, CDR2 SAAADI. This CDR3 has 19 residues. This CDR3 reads CASSGSPTSGTNHGRGQFF.

CDR3 amino acids: CSVEDEILVGDTQYF. V and J are TRBV29-1 and TRBJ2-3. This CDR3 region has 15 residues. Germline V gene sequence: CDR1 SQVTM, CDR2 ANQGSEA.

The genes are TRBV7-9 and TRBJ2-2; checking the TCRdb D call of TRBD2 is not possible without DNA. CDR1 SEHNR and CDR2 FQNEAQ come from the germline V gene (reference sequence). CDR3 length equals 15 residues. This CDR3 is CASSPGGVGTGELFF.

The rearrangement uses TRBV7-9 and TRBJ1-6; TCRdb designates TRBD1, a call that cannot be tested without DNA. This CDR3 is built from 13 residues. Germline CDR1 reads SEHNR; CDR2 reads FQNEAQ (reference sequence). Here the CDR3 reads CASTEEGYSPLHF.

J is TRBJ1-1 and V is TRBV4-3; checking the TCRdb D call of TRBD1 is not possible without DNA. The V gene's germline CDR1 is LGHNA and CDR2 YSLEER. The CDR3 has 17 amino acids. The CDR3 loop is CASSQQGSPNMNTEAFF.

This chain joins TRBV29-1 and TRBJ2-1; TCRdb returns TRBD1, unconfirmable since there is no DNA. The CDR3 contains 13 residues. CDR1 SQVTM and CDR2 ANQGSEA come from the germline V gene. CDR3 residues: CSVPLGGNHEQFF.

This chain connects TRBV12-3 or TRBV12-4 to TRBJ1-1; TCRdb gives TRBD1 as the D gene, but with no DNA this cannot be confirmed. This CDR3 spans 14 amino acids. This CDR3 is CASSPTGGNTEAFF.